The rows below give T cell receptor beta chains drawn from one sample of a study of OX40 agonist ivuxolimab in advanced cancers. Sequencing was performed with immunoSEQ multiplex PCR; in TCRdb, only in-frame clones are kept and a portion is missing. The data contain some 64,000 clones, approximately 90% of them singletons. Sequencing used CD4+ or CD8+ T cells sorted from blood, obtained in a trial of the OX40 agonist ivuxolimab. The origin of the receptors is an adult with an advanced solid tumor such as melanoma, head and neck, liver or kidney cancer. Each CDR3 is given with its conserved first and last residue. A D gene is named only where the DNA matches it firmly.

D gene	V gene	J gene	CDR3 DNA	CDR3 protein
TRBD2	TRBV4-3	TRBJ2-1	TGCGCCAGCAGCCAAGAACCAAGCGGGAGCCCCTACAATGAGCAGTTCTTC	CASSQEPSGSPYNEQFF
.	TRBV6-5	TRBJ1-1	TGTGCCAGCAGCTTCAGGGAAGGGGCGAACACTGAAGCTTTCTTT	CASSFREGANTEAFF
.	TRBV10-3	TRBJ1-6	TGTGCCACCGGACAGTCCTCTAATTCACCCCTCCACTTT	CATGQSSNSPLHF
.	TRBV6-5	TRBJ2-7	TGTGCCAGCAGAACCGAGATGGGGGCCTACGAGCAGTACTTC	CASRTEMGAYEQYF
.	TRBV30	TRBJ2-1	TGTGCCTGGAGGGCGGGAAGCTACAATGAGCAGTTCTTC	CAWRAGSYNEQFF
.	TRBV4-3	TRBJ1-4	TGCGCCAGCAGCCAAGATATTTCGGTCGATGAAAAACTGTTTTTT	CASSQDISVDEKLFF
.	TRBV13	TRBJ2-7	TGTGCCAGCAGCTTAGACCTTTACTACGAGCAGTACTTC	CASSLDLYYEQYF
TRBD2	TRBV28	TRBJ2-3	TGTGCCAGCAGCTCTCCCGAACTAGCGGGTCACACAGATACGCAGTATTTT	CASSSPELAGHTDTQYF
TRBD2	TRBV9	TRBJ2-1	TGTGCCAGCAGCGTAGCGGGAGGGACTTACAATGAGCAGTTCTTC	CASSVAGGTYNEQFF
.	TRBV19	TRBJ1-5	TGTGCCAGTGCCCCGTGGGGTCAGCCCCAGCATTTT	CASAPWGQPQHF
.	TRBV9	TRBJ2-7	TGTGCCAGCAGCGTAGCGCCGGCGAGCTCCTACGAGCAGTACTTC	CASSVAPASSYEQYF
.	TRBV6-1	TRBJ1-2	TGTGCCAGCAGTGGCACGGACAATAGACATGGCTACACCTTC	CASSGTDNRHGYTF
TRBD1	TRBV4-3	TRBJ2-1	TGCGCCAGCAGCCTCAGGGGGATCGGGGTTGGTAATGAGCAGTTCTTC	CASSLRGIGVGNEQFF
.	TRBV6-6	TRBJ1-5	TGTGCCAGCAACGACGGAGCTAGCAATCAGCCCCAGCATTTT	CASNDGASNQPQHF
.	TRBV19	TRBJ2-3	TGTGCCAGTAGCCATCGGGTACCCGGGGCAGATACGCAGTATTTT	CASSHRVPGADTQYF
.	TRBV4-3	TRBJ2-1	TGCGCCAGCAGCCCTGGAGTCGCCTACAATGAGCAGTTCTTC	CASSPGVAYNEQFF